This TCR beta chain comes out of a study of blood T cells in healthy people across ages. Germline CDR1 and CDR2: MGHRA and YSYEKL. The CDR3 spans 16 residues. Between the trimmed V and J ends, which lost 0 bases and 0 bases, there was a span of 9 bases. The second PCR ran about 6 to 12 cycles with a sample-barcoded 5' primer and J-beta primers. MiXCR, applied by TCRdb to the 5' RACE reads, yields one record per CDR3 protein. The sample consists of over 550,000 distinct CDR3 sequences, about 30% of them appearing once. This clonotype was seen a few times. What was sequenced was blood. The V call is TRBV4-1, the J call TRBJ1-3; D gene ambiguous. This receptor was taken from a woman older than 75 in good health. The CDR3 DNA reads TGCGCCAGCAGCCAAGACCTCGCTGGCTCTGGAAACACCATATATTTT. Amino acid sequence: CASSQDLAGSGNTIYF.